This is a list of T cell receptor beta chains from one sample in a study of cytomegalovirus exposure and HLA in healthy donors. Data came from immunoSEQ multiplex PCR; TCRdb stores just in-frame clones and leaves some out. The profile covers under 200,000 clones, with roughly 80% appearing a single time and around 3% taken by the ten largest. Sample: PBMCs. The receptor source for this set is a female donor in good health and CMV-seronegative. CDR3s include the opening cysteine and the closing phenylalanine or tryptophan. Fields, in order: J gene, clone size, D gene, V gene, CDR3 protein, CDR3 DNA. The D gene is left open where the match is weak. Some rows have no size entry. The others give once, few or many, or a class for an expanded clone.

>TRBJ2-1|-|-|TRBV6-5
CASSYRDSYNEQFF
TGTGCCAGCAGTTACCGGGACTCCTACAATGAGCAGTTCTTC
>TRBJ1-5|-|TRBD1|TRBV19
CASSRETGANQPQHF
TGTGCCAGTAGTAGGGAGACAGGGGCCAATCAGCCCCAGCATTTT
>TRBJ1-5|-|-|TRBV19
CASTQREGPNQPQHF
TGTGCCAGTACCCAGCGGGAGGGTCCGAATCAGCCCCAGCATTTT
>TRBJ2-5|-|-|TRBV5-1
CASSLEQGLGTQYF
TGCGCCAGCAGCTTGGAACAGGGTTTAGGGACCCAGTACTTC
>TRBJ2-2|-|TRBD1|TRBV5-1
CASSLGQGIDTGELFF
TGCGCCAGCAGCTTGGGACAGGGGATCGACACCGGGGAGCTGTTTTTT
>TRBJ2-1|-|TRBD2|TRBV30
CAWKAGGINEQFF
TGTGCCTGGAAAGCGGGAGGGATCAATGAGCAGTTCTTC
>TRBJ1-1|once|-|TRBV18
CASSPGWTVLNTEAFF
TGTGCCAGCTCACCGGGCTGGACAGTCTTGAACACTGAAGCTTTCTTT
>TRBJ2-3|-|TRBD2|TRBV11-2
CASSTSGNSDTQYF
TGTGCCAGCAGCACTAGCGGGAACTCAGATACGCAGTATTTT
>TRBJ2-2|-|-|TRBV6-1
CASSEGWTLRTGELFF
TGTGCCAGCAGTGAGGGGTGGACACTGAGGACCGGGGAGCTGTTTTTT
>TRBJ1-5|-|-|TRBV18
CASSPSENQPQHF
TGTGCCAGCTCACCGTCCGAGAATCAGCCCCAGCATTTT
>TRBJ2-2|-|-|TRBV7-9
CASRGLPQAGELFF
TGTGCCAGCAGGGGACTTCCTCAGGCCGGGGAGCTGTTTTTT